This T cell receptor beta chain is drawn from a study of beta chain features in type 1 diabetes. Study-level points and caveats: Shorter TCRB CDR3s, moderately but significantly so, were found in Type 1 diabetes patients in all four CD4+ subsets.

The collection from each donor was one heparinised blood draw averaging roughly 100 mL. Sorted populations were all over 98% pure. As for this clone: The antigen is undetermined.

Expressed TCRB transcripts were sequenced because the isolated RNA had all been reverse transcribed beforehand. Only in-frame clones appear in the TCRdb table, and some are missing; sequencing was by immunoSEQ multiplex PCR. Among more than 250,000 clones listed, around 20% were seen once. The CDR3 extends over 14 amino acids. V was trimmed by 1 base and J by 2 bases, leaving 8 bases between them. The germline V gene encodes CDR1 SEHNR and CDR2 FQNEAQ (reference sequence). The sample comprised naive CD4+ T cells from blood. This sequence originates from a middle-aged woman with type 1 diabetes. The genes are TRBV7-9 and TRBJ1-2, with D uncertain. CDR3: CASSLVGANYGYTF. The CDR3 nucleotides read TGTGCCAGCAGCTTAGTGGGAGCAAACTATGGCTACACCTTC. The variable domain in full, with the rest retrieved from reference TRBV7-9 and TRBJ1-2, is DTGVSQNPRHKITKRGQNVTFRCDPISEHNRLYWYRQTLGQGPEFLTYFQNEAQLEKSRLLSDRFSAERPKGSFSTLEIQRTEQGDSAMYLCASSLVGANYGYTFGSGTRLTVV.